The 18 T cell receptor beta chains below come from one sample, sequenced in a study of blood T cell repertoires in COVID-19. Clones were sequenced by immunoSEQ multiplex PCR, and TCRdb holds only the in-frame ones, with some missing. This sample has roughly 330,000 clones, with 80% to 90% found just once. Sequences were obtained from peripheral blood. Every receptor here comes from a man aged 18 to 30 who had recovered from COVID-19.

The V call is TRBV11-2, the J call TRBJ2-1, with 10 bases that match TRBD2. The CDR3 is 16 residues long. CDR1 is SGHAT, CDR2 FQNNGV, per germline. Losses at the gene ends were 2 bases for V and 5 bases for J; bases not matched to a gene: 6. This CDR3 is CASSLSPAGGNNEQFF. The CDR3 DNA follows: TGTGCCAGCAGCTTATCACCAGCGGGAGGGAACAATGAGCAGTTCTTC.

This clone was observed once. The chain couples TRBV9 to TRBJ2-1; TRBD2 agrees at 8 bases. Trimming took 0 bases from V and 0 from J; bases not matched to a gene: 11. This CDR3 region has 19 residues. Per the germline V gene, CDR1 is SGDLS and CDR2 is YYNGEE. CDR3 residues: CASSVGGSAGGRSYNEQFF. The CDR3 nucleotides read TGTGCCAGCAGCGTAGGGGGATCCGCGGGAGGTCGCTCCTACAATGAGCAGTTCTTC.

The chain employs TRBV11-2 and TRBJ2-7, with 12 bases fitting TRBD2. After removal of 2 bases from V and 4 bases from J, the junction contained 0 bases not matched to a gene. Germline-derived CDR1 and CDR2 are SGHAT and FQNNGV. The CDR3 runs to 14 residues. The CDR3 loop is CASSLLAGGYEQYF. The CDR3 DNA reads TGTGCCAGCAGCTTACTAGCGGGAGGGTACGAGCAGTACTTC. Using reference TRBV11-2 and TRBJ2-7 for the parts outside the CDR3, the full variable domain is EAGVAQSPRYKIIEKRQSVAFWCNPISGHATLYWYQQILGQGPKLLIQFQNNGVVDDSQLPKDRFSAERLKGVDSTLKIQPAKLEDSAVYLCASSLLAGGYEQYFGPGTRLTVT.

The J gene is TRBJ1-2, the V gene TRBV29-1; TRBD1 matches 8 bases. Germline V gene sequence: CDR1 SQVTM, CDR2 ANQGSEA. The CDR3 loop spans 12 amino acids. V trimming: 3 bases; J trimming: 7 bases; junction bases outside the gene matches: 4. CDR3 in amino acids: CSVDETGAGYTF. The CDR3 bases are TGCAGCGTTGATGAGACAGGGGCTGGCTACACCTTC.

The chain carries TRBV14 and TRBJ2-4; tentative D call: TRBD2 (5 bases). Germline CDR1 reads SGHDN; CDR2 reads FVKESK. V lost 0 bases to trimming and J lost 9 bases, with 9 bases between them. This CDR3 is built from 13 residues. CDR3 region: CASSQDTGGIQYF. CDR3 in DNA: TGTGCCAGCAGCCAAGACACTGGAGGCATTCAGTACTTC.

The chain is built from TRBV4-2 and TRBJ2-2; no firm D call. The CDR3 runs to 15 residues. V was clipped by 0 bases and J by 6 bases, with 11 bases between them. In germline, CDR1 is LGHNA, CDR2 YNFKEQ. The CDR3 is CASSQESTVSGELFF. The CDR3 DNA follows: TGTGCCAGCAGCCAAGAGTCTACCGTGTCCGGGGAGCTGTTTTTT.

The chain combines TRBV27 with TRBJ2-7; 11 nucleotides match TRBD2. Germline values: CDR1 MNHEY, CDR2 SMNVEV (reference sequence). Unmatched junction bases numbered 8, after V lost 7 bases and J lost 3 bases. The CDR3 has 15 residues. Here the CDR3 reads CASTATSGEDYEQYF. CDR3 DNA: TGTGCCAGCACCGCGACTAGCGGGGAGGACTACGAGCAGTACTTC.

This CDR3 is CASSETSGSTADTQYF. As DNA, the CDR3 is TGCGCCAGCAGTGAGACTAGCGGGAGTACGGCAGATACGCAGTATTTT. The chain combines TRBV10-1 with TRBJ2-3, with 11 bases aligning to TRBD2. Germline V gene lookup returns CDR1 WNHNN and CDR2 SYGVQD (reference sequence). Trimming at V came to 2 bases and at J to 4 bases, leaving 5 bases not matched to a gene. The CDR3 sequence is 16 residues long.

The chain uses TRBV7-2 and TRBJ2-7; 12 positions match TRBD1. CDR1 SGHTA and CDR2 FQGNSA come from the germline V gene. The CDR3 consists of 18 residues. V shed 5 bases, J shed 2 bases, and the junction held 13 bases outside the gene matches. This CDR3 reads CASSPRGQGAGGAYEQYF. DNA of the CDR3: TGTGCCAGCAGCCCAAGGGGACAGGGGGCCGGAGGGGCCTACGAGCAGTACTTC.

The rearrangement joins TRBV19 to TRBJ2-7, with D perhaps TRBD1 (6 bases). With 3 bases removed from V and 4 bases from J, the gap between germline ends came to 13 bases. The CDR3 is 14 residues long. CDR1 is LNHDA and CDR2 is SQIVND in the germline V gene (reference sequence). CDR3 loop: CASSINPRGYEQYF. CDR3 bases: TGTGCCAGTAGTATTAACCCCAGGGGTTACGAGCAGTACTTC.

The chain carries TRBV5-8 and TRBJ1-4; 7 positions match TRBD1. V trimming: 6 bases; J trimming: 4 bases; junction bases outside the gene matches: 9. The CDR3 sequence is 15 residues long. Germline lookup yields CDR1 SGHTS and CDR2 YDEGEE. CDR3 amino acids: CASIKLGQDNEKLFF. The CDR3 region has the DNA TGTGCCAGCATCAAACTTGGACAGGATAATGAAAAACTGTTTTTT.

CDR3 bases: TGTGCCAGCAGCACCCGGACAGGGGCGAACAATGAGCAGTTCTTC. The encoded protein is CASSTRTGANNEQFF. The V gene is TRBV11-1, the J gene TRBJ2-1; 9 nucleotides align to TRBD1. After removal of 5 bases from V and 5 bases from J, the junction contained 7 bases not matched to a gene. Germline V lookup: CDR1 SGHAT, CDR2 FQDESV (reference sequence). The CDR3 runs 15 residues.

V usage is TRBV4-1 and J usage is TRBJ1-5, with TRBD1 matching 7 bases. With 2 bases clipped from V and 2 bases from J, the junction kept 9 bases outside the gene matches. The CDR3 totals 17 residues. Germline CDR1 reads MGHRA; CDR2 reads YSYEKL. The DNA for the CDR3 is TGCGCCAGCAGCCAACAACAGGGGTTTTTCGGCAATCAGCCCCAGCATTTT. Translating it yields CASSQQQGFFGNQPQHF.

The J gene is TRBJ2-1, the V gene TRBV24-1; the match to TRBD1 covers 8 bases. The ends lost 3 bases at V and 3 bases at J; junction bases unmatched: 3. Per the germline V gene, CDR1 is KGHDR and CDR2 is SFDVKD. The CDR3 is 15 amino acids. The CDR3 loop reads CATSDHGQGYNEQFF. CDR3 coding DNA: TGTGCCACCAGTGATCACGGACAGGGCTACAATGAGCAGTTCTTC.

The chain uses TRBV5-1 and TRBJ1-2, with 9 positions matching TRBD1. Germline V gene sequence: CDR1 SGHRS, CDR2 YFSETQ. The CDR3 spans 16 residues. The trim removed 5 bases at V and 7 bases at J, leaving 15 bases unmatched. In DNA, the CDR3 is TGCGCCAGCAGTTTTGTTTCGGGACAGGGTGTCGGTGGCTACACCTTC. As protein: CASSFVSGQGVGGYTF.

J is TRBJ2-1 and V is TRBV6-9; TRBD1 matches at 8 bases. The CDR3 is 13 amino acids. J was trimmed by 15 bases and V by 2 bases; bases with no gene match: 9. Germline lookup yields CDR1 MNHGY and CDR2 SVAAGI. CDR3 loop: CASSYPGQENPFF. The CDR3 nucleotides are TGTGCCAGCAGTTATCCGGGACAGGAGAACCCGTTCTTC.

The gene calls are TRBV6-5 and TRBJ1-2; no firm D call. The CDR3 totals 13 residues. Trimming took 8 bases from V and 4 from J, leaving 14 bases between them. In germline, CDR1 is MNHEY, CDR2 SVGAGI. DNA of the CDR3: TGTGCCAGCGGTTCGGGTAACGTCTATGGCTACACCTTC. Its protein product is CASGSGNVYGYTF.

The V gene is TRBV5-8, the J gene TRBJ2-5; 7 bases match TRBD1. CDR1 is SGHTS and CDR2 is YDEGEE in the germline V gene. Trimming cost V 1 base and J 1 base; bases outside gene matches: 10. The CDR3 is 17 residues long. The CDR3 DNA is TGTGCCAGCAGCTTGCTTGCAAAACAGGGGTTCCAAGAGACCCAGTACTTC. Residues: CASSLLAKQGFQETQYF.